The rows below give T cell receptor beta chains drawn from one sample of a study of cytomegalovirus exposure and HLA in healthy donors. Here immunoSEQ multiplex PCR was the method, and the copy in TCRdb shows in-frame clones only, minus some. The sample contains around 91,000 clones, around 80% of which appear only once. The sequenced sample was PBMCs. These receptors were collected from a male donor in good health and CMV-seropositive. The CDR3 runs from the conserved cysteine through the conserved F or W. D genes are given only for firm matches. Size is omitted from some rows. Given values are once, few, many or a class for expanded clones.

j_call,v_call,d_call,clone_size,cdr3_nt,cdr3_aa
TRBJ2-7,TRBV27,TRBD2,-,TGTGCCAGCAGCTTTTTGGCGGGAGACTCCTACGAGCAGTACTTC,CASSFLAGDSYEQYF
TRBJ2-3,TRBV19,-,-,TGTGCCAGTATCAAGGGAGGCGGTTACACAGATACGCAGTATTTT,CASIKGGGYTDTQYF
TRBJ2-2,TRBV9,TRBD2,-,TGTGCCAGCAGCGTAGGGGGGGGCACCGGGGAGCTGTTTTTT,CASSVGGGTGELFF
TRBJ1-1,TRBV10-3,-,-,TGTGCCATCAGTATCCGGGACACCAGGCATGCTTTCTTT,CAISIRDTRHAFF
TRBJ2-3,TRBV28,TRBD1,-,TGTGCCAGCAGCGGGGACAGTCGTACGCAGTATTTT,CASSGDSRTQYF
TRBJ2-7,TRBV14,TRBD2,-,TGTGCCAGCAGCCACGGCGGGAGGTACGAGCAGTACTTC,CASSHGGRYEQYF
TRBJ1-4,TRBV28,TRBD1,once,TGTGCCAGCAGGGTGCGACAGGGGACTAATGAAAAACTGTTTTTT,CASRVRQGTNEKLFF
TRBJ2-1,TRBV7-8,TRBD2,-,TGTGCCAGCAGTTTTAGCGGGAGTAAGTACCATGAGCAGTTCTTC,CASSFSGSKYHEQFF
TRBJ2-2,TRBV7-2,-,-,TGTGCCAGCAGCGGGCCGGACGGGGAGCTGTTTTTT,CASSGPDGELFF
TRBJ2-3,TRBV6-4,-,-,TGTGCCAGCTCCGCCGGAGCGGAGCCCACAGATACGCAGTATTTT,CASSAGAEPTDTQYF
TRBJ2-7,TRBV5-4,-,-,TGTGCCAGCAGCTTGGGAGGTAAAAGCTACGAGCAGTACTTC,CASSLGGKSYEQYF
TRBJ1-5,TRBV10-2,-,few,TGCGCCAGCAGTGAGACAGAAAATCAGCCCCAGCATTTT,CASSETENQPQHF
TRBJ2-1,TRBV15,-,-,TGTGCCACCAGCAGGAGGGGGGGGGTGGCAGGGCTCATGGGTTATGAGCAGTTCTTC,CATSRRGGVAGLMGYEQFF
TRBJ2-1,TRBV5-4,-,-,TGTGCCAGCAGCTTGGATAGTAACAATGAGCAGTTCTTC,CASSLDSNNEQFF
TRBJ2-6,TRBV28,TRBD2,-,TGTGCCAGCAGCGCGGGAGGCTGGGGACCTGGGGCCAACGTCCTGACTTTC,CASSAGGWGPGANVLTF
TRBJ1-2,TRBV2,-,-,TGTGCCAGCATAGGACGCGGGCGGGTCTATGGCTACACCTTC,CASIGRGRVYGYTF
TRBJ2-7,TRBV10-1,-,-,TGCGCCAGCAGCCCTCGGACGGGACTTGAGCAGTACTTC,CASSPRTGLEQYF
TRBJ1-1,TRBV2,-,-,TGTGCCACGGAGGGGTCCGCGGGCACTGAAGCTTTCTTT,CATEGSAGTEAFF
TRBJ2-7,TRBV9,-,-,TGTGCCAGCAGCGTACAGGGGTTCAGCTCCTACGAGCAGTACTTC,CASSVQGFSSYEQYF
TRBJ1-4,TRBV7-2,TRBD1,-,TGTGCCAGCAGCCGGGACAGGGGGAATGAAAAACTGTTTTTT,CASSRDRGNEKLFF
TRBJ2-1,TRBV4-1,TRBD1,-,TGCGCCAGCAATTACCCCGGGACAGGGGTGAATGAGCAGTTCTTC,CASNYPGTGVNEQFF